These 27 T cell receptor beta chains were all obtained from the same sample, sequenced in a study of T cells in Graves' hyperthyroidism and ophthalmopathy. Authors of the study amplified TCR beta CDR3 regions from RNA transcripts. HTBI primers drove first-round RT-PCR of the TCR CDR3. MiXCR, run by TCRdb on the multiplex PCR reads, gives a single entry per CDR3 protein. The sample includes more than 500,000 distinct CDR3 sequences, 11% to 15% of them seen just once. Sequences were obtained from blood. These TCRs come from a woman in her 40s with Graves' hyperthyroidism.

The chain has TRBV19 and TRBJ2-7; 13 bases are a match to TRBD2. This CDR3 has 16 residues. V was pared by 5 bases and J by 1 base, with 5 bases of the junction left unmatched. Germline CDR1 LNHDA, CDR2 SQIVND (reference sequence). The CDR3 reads CASSPRLAGGSYEQYF. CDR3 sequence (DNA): TGTGCCAGTAGTCCTCGACTAGCGGGAGGATCCTACGAGCAGTACTTC.

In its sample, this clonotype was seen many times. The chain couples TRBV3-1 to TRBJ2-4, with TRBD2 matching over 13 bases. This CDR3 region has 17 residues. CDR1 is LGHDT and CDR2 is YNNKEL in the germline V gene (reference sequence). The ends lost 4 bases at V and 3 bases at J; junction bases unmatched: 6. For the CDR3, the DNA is TGTGCCAGCAGCCTCGGACTAGCGGGAGACGGCAAAAACATTCAGTACTTC. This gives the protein CASSLGLAGDGKNIQYF.

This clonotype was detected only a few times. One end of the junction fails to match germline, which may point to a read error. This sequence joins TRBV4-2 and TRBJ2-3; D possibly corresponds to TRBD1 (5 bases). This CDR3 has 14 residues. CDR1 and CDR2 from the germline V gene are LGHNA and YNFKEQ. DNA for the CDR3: TGTGCCAGCAACCAAGGGGCAGTCACAGATACGCAGTATTTT. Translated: CASNQGAVTDTQYF.

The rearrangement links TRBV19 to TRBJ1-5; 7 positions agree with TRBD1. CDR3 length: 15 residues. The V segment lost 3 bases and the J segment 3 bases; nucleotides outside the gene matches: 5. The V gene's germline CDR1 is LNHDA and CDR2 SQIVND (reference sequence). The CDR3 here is CASSMGTANNQPQHF. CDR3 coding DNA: TGTGCCAGTAGTATGGGGACAGCAAACAATCAGCCCCAGCATTTT.

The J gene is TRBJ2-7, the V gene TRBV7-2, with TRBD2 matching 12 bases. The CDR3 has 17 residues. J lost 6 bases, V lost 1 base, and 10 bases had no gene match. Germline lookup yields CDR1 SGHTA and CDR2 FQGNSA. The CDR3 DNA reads TGTGCCAGCAGCTTAGATTGGGCTAGCGGGAGGGCTGGCGAGCAGTACTTC. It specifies CASSLDWASGRAGEQYF.

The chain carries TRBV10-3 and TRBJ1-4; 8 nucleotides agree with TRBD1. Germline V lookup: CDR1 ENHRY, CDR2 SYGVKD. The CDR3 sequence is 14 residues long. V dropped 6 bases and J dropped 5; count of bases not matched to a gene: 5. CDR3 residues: CAIREGQENEKLFF. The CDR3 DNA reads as TGTGCCATCAGGGAGGGACAGGAAAATGAAAAACTGTTTTTT.

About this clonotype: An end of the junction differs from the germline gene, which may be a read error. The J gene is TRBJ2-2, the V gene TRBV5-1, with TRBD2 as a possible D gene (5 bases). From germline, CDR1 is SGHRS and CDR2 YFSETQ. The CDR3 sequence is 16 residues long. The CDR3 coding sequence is TGCGCCAGCAGCTACCGCTGGAGCCTGAACACCGGGGAGCTGTCTTTT. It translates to CASSYRWSLNTGELSF.

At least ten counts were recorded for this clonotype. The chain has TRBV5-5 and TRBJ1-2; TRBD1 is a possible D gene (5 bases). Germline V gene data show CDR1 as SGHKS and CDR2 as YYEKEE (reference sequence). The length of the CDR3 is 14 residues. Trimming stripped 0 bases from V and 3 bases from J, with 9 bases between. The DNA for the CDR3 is TGTGCCAGCAGCTTGGCCGCCAGGGACTATGGCTACACCTTC. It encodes CASSLAARDYGYTF.

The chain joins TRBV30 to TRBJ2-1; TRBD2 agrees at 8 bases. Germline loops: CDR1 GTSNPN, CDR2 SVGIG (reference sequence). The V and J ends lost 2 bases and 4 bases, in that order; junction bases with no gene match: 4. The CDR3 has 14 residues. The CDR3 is CAWSMTSAYNEQFF. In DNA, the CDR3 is TGTGCCTGGAGTATGACTAGCGCTTACAATGAGCAGTTCTTC.

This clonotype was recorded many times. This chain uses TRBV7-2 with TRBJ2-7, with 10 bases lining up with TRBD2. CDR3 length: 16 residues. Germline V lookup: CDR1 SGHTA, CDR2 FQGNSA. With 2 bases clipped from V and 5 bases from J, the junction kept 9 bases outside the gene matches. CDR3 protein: CASSLLAGVGRDEQYF. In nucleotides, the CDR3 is TGTGCCAGCAGCTTACTAGCGGGAGTGGGGCGTGACGAGCAGTACTTC.

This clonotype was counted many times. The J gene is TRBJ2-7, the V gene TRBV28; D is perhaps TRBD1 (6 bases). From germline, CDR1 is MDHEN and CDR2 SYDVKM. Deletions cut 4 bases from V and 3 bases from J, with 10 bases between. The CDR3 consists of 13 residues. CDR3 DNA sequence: TGTGCCAGCAGTTGGACAGTCCTCTACGAGCAGTACTTC. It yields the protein CASSWTVLYEQYF. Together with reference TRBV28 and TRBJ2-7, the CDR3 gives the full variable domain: DVKVTQSSRYLVKRTGEKVFLECVQDMDHENMFWYRQDPGLGLRLIYFSYDVKMKEKGDIPEGYSVSREKKERFSLILESASTNQTSMYLCASSWTVLYEQYFGPGTRLTVT.

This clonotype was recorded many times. The CDR3 DNA follows: TGCAGTGCTAAGGGTAGCGCCCCTGGCACAGATACGCAGTATTTT. This encodes CSAKGSAPGTDTQYF. The rearrangement links TRBV20-1 to TRBJ2-3, with TRBD2 as a possible D gene (5 bases). Trimming took off 4 bases at V and 1 base at J, with 15 bases between the two ends. Germline lookup yields CDR1 DFQATT and CDR2 SNEGSKA (reference sequence). The CDR3 totals 15 residues.

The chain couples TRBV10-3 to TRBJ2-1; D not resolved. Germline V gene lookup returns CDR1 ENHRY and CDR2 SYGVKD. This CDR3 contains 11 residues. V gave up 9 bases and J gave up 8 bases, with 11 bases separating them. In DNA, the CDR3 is TGTGCCATGGGTGGAGAAGATGAGCAGTTCTTC. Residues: CAMGGEDEQFF.

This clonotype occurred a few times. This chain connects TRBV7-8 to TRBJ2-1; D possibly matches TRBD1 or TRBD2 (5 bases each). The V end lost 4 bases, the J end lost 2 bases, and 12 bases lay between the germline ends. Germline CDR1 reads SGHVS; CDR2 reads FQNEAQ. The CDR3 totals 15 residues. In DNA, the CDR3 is TGTGCCAGCAGCTGGTCCGGGACGACCTACAATGAGCAGTTCTTC. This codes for CASSWSGTTYNEQFF.

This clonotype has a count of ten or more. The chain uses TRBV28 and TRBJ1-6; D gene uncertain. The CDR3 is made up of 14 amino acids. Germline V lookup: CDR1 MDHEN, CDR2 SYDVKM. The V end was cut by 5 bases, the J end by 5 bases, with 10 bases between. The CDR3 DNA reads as TGTGCCAGCAGTCTGGATCCTGATAATTCACCCCTCCACTTT. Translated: CASSLDPDNSPLHF.

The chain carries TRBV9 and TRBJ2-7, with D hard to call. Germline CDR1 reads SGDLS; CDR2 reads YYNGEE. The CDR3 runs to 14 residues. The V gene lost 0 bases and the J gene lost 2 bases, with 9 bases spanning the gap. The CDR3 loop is CASSVVPETYEQYF. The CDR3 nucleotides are TGTGCCAGCAGCGTAGTGCCGGAAACCTACGAGCAGTACTTC.

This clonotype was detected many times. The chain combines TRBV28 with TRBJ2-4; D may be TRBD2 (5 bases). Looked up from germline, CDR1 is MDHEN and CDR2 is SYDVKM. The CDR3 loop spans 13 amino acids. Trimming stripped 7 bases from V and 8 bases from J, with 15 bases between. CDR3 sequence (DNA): TGTGCCAGCAACACCCGAGGAGGTGACATTCAGTACTTC. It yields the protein CASNTRGGDIQYF.

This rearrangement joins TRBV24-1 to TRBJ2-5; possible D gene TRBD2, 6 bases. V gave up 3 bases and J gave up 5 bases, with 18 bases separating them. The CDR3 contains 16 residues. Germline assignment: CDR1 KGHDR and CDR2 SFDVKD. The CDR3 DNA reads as TGTGCCACCAGTGATCCCTCCCTTAGCGGACCCGAGACCCAGTACTTC. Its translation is CATSDPSLSGPETQYF.

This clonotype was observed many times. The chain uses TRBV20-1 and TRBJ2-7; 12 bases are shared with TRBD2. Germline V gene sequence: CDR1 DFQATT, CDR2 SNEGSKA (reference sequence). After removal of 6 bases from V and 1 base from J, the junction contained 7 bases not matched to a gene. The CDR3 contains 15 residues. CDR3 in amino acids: CSATPGLAGSYEQYF. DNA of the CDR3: TGCAGTGCCACTCCAGGACTAGCGGGGTCCTACGAGCAGTACTTC.

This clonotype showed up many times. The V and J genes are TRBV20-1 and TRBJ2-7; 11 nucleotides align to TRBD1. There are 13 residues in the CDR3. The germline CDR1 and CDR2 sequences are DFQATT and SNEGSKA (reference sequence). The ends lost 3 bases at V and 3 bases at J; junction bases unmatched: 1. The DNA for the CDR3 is TGCAGTGCTAGGGGGACAGGGGGCTACGAGCAGTACTTC. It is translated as CSARGTGGYEQYF.

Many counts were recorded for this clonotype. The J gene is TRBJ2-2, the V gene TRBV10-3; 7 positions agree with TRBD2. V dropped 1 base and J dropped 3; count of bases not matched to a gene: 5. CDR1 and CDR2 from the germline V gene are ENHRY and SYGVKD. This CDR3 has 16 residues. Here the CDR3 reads CAISEWEREDTGELFF. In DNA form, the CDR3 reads TGTGCCATCAGTGAGTGGGAGCGGGAAGACACCGGGGAGCTGTTTTTT.

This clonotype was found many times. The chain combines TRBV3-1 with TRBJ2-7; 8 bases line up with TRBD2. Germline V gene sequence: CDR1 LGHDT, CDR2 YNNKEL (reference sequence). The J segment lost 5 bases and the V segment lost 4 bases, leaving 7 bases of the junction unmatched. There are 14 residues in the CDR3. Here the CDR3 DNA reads TGTGCCAGCAGCCTCAAGCGGGAGTTCCACGAGCAGTACTTC. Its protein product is CASSLKREFHEQYF.

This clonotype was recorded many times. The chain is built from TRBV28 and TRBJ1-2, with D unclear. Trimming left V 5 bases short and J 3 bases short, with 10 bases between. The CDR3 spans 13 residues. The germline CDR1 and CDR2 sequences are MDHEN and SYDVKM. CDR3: CASSRHGDYGYTF. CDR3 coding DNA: TGTGCCAGCAGTCGCCACGGGGACTATGGCTACACCTTC.

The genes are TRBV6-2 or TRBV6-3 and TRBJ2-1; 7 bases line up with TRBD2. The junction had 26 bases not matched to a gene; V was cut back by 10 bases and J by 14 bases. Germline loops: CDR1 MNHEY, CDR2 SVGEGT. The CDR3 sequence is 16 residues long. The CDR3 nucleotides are TGTGCCACCCACGAAACAGGTGGACTAGGAAAAACAAGGGAGTTCTTC. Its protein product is CATHETGGLGKTREFF.

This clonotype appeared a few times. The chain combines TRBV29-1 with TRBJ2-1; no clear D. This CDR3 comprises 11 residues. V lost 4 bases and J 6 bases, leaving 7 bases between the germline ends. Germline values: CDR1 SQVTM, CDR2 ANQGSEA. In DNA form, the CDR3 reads TGCAGCGTTGGAGGTATCAATGAGCAGTTCTTC. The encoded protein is CSVGGINEQFF.

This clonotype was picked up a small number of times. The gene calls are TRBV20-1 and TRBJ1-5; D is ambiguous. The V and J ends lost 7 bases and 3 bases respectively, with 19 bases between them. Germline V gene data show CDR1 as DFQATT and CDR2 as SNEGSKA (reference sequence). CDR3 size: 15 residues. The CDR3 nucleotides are TGCAGTGGTTTATTTGGACGGAAGAACAATCAGCCCCAGCATTTT. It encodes CSGLFGRKNNQPQHF.

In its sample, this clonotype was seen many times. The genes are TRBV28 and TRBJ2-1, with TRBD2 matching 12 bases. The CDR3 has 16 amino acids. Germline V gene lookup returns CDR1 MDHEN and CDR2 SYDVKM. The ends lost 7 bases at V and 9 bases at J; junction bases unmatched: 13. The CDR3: CASILASGLAGFEQFF. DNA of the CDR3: TGTGCCAGCATCTTGGCCTCGGGACTAGCGGGTTTTGAGCAGTTCTTC.